Listed here are 4 T cell receptor beta chains from one sample, sequenced in a study of Graves' ophthalmopathy and Graves' hyperthyroidism. Amplification of the TCR beta CDR3 regions used RNA transcripts (as template). HTBI primers served in a first-round RT-PCR, which a second-round multiplex PCR followed. In TCRdb, the multiplex PCR reads were re-called with MiXCR into one record per CDR3 protein. The profile covers about 600,000 distinct CDR3 sequences, with under 45% appearing a single time and roughly 4% taken by the ten largest. Input material: peripheral blood or thyroid tissue (not recorded which). All receptors come from an adult man with Graves' hyperthyroidism.

This clonotype was seen ten or more times. The V and J genes are TRBV20-1 and TRBJ2-7, with TRBD1 matching over 7 bases. The CDR3 has 15 residues. Germline V gene data show CDR1 as DFQATT and CDR2 as SNEGSKA (reference sequence). The V gene end was trimmed by 4 bases and the J gene end by 3 bases; junction bases not matched to a gene: 12. Written as DNA, the CDR3 is TGCAGTGCTAACCTGGGACAGAAACAGGGCTACGAGCAGTACTTC. Translated: CSANLGQKQGYEQYF.

The chain uses TRBV20-1 and TRBJ1-3; tentatively, D is TRBD1 (5 bases). V was trimmed by 0 bases and J by 5 bases, leaving 14 bases between them. Germline V lookup: CDR1 DFQATT, CDR2 SNEGSKA (reference sequence). This CDR3 comprises 15 residues. The chain's CDR3 is CSARDWGVTRNTIYF. CDR3 sequence (DNA): TGCAGTGCTAGAGATTGGGGGGTAACTAGAAACACCATATATTTT.

A few counts support this clonotype. For the CDR3, the DNA is TGTGCCAGCAGCTTTGAGGGGGCCTACGAGCAGTACTTC. It is translated as CASSFEGAYEQYF. The rearrangement joins TRBV3-1 to TRBJ2-7, with TRBD1 as a possible D gene (6 bases). Germline V gene sequence: CDR1 LGHDT, CDR2 YNNKEL (reference sequence). The CDR3 sequence is 13 residues long. The V gene lost 5 bases and the J gene lost 2 bases, with 10 bases spanning the gap.

This chain links TRBV29-1 with TRBJ2-7, with a possible D match to TRBD1 (6 bases). The CDR3 totals 11 residues. CDR1 SQVTM and CDR2 ANQGSEA come from the germline V gene. Trimming took 8 bases from V and 4 from J, leaving 12 bases between them. CDR3 DNA sequence: TGCAGCAGTCAGACAGGATACGAGCAGTACTTC. Encoded protein: CSSQTGYEQYF.